This is a list of T cell receptor beta chains from one sample in a study of blood T cell repertoires in COVID-19. The repertoire was sequenced with immunoSEQ multiplex PCR; TCRdb's copy has only in-frame clones and lacks some. Among hundreds of thousands of clones listed, about 88% were seen once. The sequencing sample was made of PBMCs or T cells enriched from blood (not recorded which). These receptors originate from a woman between 35 and 50 years old who had recovered from COVID-19. CDR3s include the opening cysteine and the closing phenylalanine or tryptophan. A D gene is named only where the DNA matches it firmly. The listing skips clone size in some rows; elsewhere it reads once, few, many or a size class.

clone_size j_call d_call v_call cdr3_aa cdr3_nt
NA TRBJ2-6 TRBD2 TRBV5-1 CASSLAGGGSANVLTF TGCGCCAGCAGCTTGGCCGGGGGAGGGAGTGCCAACGTCCTGACTTTC
NA TRBJ1-2 NA TRBV28 CASDPEDRANYGYTF TGTGCCAGCGACCCAGAGGACAGAGCTAACTATGGCTACACCTTC
few TRBJ2-7 NA TRBV5-4 CASSLGTGTAYEQYF TGTGCCAGCAGCTTGGGTACAGGGACGGCCTACGAGCAGTACTTC
NA TRBJ2-2 TRBD2 TRBV7-3 CASSSRGLAQNTGELFF TGTGCCAGCAGCTCCCGGGGACTAGCGCAGAACACCGGGGAGCTGTTTTTT
NA TRBJ2-1 TRBD2 TRBV3-1/TRBV3-2 CASTLAGRSRDEQFF TGTGCCAGCACCTTAGCGGGGCGGTCCAGGGATGAGCAGTTCTTC
NA TRBJ2-7 TRBD2 TRBV4-2 CASSQEHSISGSSYEQYF TGTGCCAGCAGCCAAGAACATTCAATTAGCGGGAGCTCCTACGAGCAGTACTTC
NA TRBJ2-3 TRBD1 TRBV7-8 CASSPGTGGVTDTQYF TGTGCCAGCAGCCCCGGGACAGGGGGGGTTACAGATACGCAGTATTTT
NA TRBJ2-1 TRBD1 TRBV9 CASSASPRGLLYNEQFF TGTGCCAGCAGCGCCTCACCTAGGGGGCTGCTATACAATGAGCAGTTCTTC
NA TRBJ1-1 NA TRBV28 CASIRATGSLNTEAFF TGTGCCAGCATCAGGGCTACGGGCAGCCTAAACACTGAAGCTTTCTTT
NA TRBJ1-5 NA TRBV7-9 CASSDGGFGGNQPQHF TGTGCCAGCAGCGATGGGGGGTTTGGCGGCAATCAGCCCCAGCATTTT
NA TRBJ2-2 TRBD1 TRBV5-1 CASTSYSGQHTGELFF TGCGCCAGCACCTCTTATTCGGGACAGCACACCGGGGAGCTGTTTTTT
NA TRBJ2-3 TRBD2 TRBV7-9 CASSIPYAGEGDTQYF TGTGCCAGCAGCATACCCTATGCGGGAGAGGGGGATACGCAGTATTTT
few TRBJ2-5 TRBD2 TRBV30 CAWSVGLAVETQYF TGTGCCTGGAGTGTGGGACTAGCGGTCGAGACCCAGTACTTC
NA TRBJ1-4 NA TRBV5-5 CASSLETGPREKLFF TGTGCCAGCAGCTTGGAAACAGGGCCCCGTGAAAAACTGTTTTTT
NA TRBJ1-1 TRBD1 TRBV19 CASSRGQMNTEAFF TGTGCCAGTAGTAGGGGACAGATGAACACTGAAGCTTTCTTT
NA TRBJ2-2 TRBD1 TRBV7-9 CASSARTGAENTGELFF TGTGCCAGCAGCGCGCGGACAGGGGCCGAGAACACCGGGGAGCTGTTTTTT
NA TRBJ2-7 NA TRBV7-9 CASSQVPALRSSYEQYF TGTGCCAGCAGCCAAGTCCCGGCTCTACGGAGCTCCTACGAGCAGTACTTC
NA TRBJ1-4 NA TRBV7-5 CARSLGCGRGLEKLFF TGTGCCAGAAGCTTAGGTTGCGGCAGGGGGCTAGAAAAACTGTTTTTT
NA TRBJ2-3 NA TRBV27 CASSLGLGRTDTQYF TGTGCCAGCAGTTTAGGGCTGGGGCGGACAGATACGCAGTATTTT
NA TRBJ2-7 TRBD1 TRBV28 CASRQQGLVVYEQYF TGTGCCAGCAGGCAACAGGGGCTCGTTGTCTACGAGCAGTACTTC
NA TRBJ1-4 TRBD1 TRBV5-1 CASSAQGDNEKLFF TGCGCCAGCAGCGCACAGGGGGATAATGAAAAACTGTTTTTT
few TRBJ2-5 TRBD2 TRBV12-3/TRBV12-4 CASRTGGGTQYF TGTGCCAGCAGAACGGGCGGGGGGACCCAGTACTTC
NA TRBJ1-2 TRBD1 TRBV2 CASSEAPPGGGLNYGYTF TGTGCCAGCAGTGAAGCGCCTCCGGGAGGGGGCCTTAACTATGGCTACACCTTC
once TRBJ1-5 NA TRBV19 CASWGGDQPQHF TGTGCCAGTTGGGGGGGGGATCAGCCCCAGCATTTT
NA TRBJ1-2 TRBD1 TRBV6-5 CASSSGYRGFNYGYTF TGTGCCAGCAGTTCTGGCTACAGGGGATTTAACTATGGCTACACCTTC
NA TRBJ1-5 NA TRBV7-2 CASSSSANSNQPQHF TGTGCCAGCAGCTCTTCCGCGAATAGCAATCAGCCCCAGCATTTT
NA TRBJ2-1 TRBD2 TRBV9 CASSAGLALTSSYNEQFF TGTGCCAGCAGCGCGGGACTAGCTCTAACTAGCTCCTACAATGAGCAGTTCTTC
NA TRBJ2-3 TRBD2 TRBV6-5 CASSYSSGGGDTQYF TGTGCCAGCAGTTATTCCAGCGGGGGCGGAGATACGCAGTATTTT
NA TRBJ2-7 TRBD2 TRBV6-5 CASSQTGTSGSKQYF TGTGCCAGCAGTCAGACCGGGACTAGCGGGAGTAAACAGTACTTC
NA TRBJ1-6 TRBD1 TRBV5-4 CASREGQVYNSPLHF TGTGCCAGCAGAGAAGGACAGGTTTATAATTCACCCCTCCACTTT
NA TRBJ2-1 NA TRBV11-3 CASSLGSYNEQFF TGTGCCAGCAGTCTCGGGAGTTACAATGAGCAGTTCTTC
NA TRBJ1-3 NA TRBV30 CAWSPPGTPGNTIYF TGTGCCTGGAGTCCCCCAGGAACTCCTGGAAACACCATATATTTT
NA TRBJ2-5 TRBD2 TRBV7-2 CASSKLADGQETQYF TGTGCCAGCAGCAAACTAGCGGACGGCCAAGAGACCCAGTACTTC
NA TRBJ2-3 NA TRBV3-1/TRBV3-2 CASSQDSRGSGATGTDTQYF TGTGCCAGCAGCCAAGATAGTAGGGGTAGCGGAGCCACTGGCACAGATACGCAGTATTTT
few TRBJ2-7 NA TRBV4-3 CASSQDLGQGGYEQYF TGCGCCAGCAGCCAAGATCTCGGACAGGGAGGGTACGAGCAGTACTTC
NA TRBJ2-3 TRBD1 TRBV6-5 CASRSGQGRGDTQYF TGTGCCAGCAGGTCGGGACAGGGGAGGGGAGATACGCAGTATTTT
NA TRBJ1-3 NA TRBV4-2 CASSQEPGIPGNTIYF TGTGCCAGCAGCCAAGAACCGGGAATTCCTGGAAACACCATATATTTT
NA TRBJ2-1 TRBD2 TRBV18 CASSPGLAGDNEQFF TGTGCCAGCTCCCCGGGACTAGCGGGGGACAATGAGCAGTTCTTC
NA TRBJ2-1 NA TRBV11-3 CASSPYNEQFF TGTGCCAGCAGCCCTTACAATGAGCAGTTCTTC
NA TRBJ2-1 TRBD1 TRBV7-8 CASSLTTGPKQFF TGTGCCAGCAGCCTAACGACAGGGCCTAAGCAGTTCTTC
NA TRBJ1-5 TRBD1 TRBV6-5 CASTAGTGSNQPQHF TGTGCCAGCACAGCCGGGACAGGGAGCAATCAGCCCCAGCATTTT
NA TRBJ2-3 TRBD2 TRBV7-8 CASSREPTSGGADTQYF TGTGCCAGCAGCCGAGAGCCTACTAGCGGGGGGGCAGATACGCAGTATTTT
once TRBJ1-5 NA TRBV7-9 CASSPPGQMKPQHF TGTGCCAGCAGCCCACCCGGACAGATGAAGCCCCAGCATTTT
once TRBJ2-3 NA TRBV4-1 CASSQVQGRSTDTQYF TGCGCCAGCAGCCAAGTACAGGGGAGGAGCACAGATACGCAGTATTTT
NA TRBJ2-1 TRBD2 TRBV11-3 CASSPGLAGGPNEQFF TGTGCCAGCAGCCCCGGACTAGCGGGGGGGCCCAATGAGCAGTTCTTC
NA TRBJ1-1 TRBD1 TRBV12-3/TRBV12-4 CASTNEGATEAFF TGTGCCAGCACCAATGAGGGGGCCACTGAAGCTTTCTTT
NA TRBJ1-3 NA TRBV6-5 CASSYSQGSSGNTIYF TGTGCCAGCAGTTACTCACAGGGAAGCTCTGGAAACACCATATATTTT
NA TRBJ1-1 TRBD1 TRBV5-1 CASRLSGQADEAFF TGCGCCAGCCGCCTTTCGGGACAGGCCGATGAAGCTTTCTTT
NA TRBJ2-5 NA TRBV24-1 CATSDLGAGETQYF TGTGCCACCAGTGATTTGGGGGCTGGGGAGACCCAGTACTTC
few TRBJ1-2 NA TRBV27 CASSLGVAGYGYTF TGTGCCAGCAGTTTAGGGGTGGCGGGCTATGGCTACACCTTC
once TRBJ1-1 NA TRBV18 CASSPRKGGTEAFF TGTGCCAGCTCACCAAGGAAAGGCGGCACTGAAGCTTTCTTT